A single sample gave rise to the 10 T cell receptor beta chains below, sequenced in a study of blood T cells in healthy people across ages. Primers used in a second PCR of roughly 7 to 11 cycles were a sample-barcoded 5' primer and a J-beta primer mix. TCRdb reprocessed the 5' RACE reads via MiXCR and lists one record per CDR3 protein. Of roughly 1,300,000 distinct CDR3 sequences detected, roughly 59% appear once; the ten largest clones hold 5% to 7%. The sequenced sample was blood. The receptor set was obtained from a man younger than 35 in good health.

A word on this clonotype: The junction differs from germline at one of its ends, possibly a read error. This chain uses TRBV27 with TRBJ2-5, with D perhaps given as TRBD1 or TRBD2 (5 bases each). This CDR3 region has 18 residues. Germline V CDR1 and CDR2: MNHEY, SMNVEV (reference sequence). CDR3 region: CASSSFPYTRGLGETKYF. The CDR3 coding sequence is TGTGCCAGCAGTTCGTTCCCCTACACCCGGGGCCTAGGAGAGACCAAGTACTTC.

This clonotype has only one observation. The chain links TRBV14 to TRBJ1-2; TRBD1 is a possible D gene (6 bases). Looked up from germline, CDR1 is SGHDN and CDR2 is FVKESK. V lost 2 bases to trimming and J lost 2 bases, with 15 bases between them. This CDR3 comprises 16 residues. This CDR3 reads CASSQRSGQGNYGYTF. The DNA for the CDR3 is TGTGCCAGCAGCCAAAGAAGCGGCCAGGGGAACTATGGCTACACCTTC.

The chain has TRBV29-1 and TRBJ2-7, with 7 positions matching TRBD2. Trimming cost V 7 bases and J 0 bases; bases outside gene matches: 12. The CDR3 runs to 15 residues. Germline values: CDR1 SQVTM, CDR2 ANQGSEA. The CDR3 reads CSASARGVGSYEQYF. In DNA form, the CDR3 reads TGCAGCGCTTCCGCTCGGGGGGTCGGCTCCTACGAGCAGTACTTC.

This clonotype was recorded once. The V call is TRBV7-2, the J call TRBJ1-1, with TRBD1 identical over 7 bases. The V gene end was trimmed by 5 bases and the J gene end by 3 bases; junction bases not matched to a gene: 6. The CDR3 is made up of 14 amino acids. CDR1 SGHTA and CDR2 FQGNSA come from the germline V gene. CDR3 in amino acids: CASSPDREDTEAFF. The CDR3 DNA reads TGTGCCAGCAGCCCCGACAGGGAGGACACTGAAGCTTTCTTT.

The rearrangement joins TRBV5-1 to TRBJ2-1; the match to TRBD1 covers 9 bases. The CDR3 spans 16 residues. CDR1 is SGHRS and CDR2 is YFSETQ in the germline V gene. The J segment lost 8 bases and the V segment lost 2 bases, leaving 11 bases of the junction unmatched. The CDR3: CASSLTPGTGLHEQFF. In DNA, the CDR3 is TGCGCCAGCAGCTTAACCCCCGGGACAGGGTTACATGAGCAGTTCTTC.

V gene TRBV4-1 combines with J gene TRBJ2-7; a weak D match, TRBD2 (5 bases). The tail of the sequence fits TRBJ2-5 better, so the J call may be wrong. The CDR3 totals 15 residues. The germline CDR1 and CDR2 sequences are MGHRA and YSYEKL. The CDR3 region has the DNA TGCGCCAGCAGCCCCTACGTCCGAGGGCTGGAGACCCAGTACTTC. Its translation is CASSPYVRGLETQYF.

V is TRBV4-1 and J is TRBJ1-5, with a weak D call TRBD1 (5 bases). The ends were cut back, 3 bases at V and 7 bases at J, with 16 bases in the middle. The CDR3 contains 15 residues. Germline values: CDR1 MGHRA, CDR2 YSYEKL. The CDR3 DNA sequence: TGCGCCAGCAGCCAGGCTCGGGACCTGGAACAGCCCCAGCATTTT. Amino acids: CASSQARDLEQPQHF.

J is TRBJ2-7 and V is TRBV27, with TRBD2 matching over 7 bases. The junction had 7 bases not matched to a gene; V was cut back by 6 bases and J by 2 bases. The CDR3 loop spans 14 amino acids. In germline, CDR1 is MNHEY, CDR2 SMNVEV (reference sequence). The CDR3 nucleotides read TGTGCCAGCAGGCTATTAGCGGGCCCCTACGAGCAGTACTTC. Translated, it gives CASRLLAGPYEQYF.

In DNA, the CDR3 is TGTGCCTGCGAGGGGGTTAACTATGGCTACACCTTC. As protein: CACEGVNYGYTF. V and J are TRBV25-1 and TRBJ1-2, with D possibly being TRBD1 (6 bases). This CDR3 is 12 amino acids long. Trimming left V 11 bases short and J 1 base short, with 11 bases between. CDR1 is MGHDK and CDR2 is SYGVNS in the germline V gene.

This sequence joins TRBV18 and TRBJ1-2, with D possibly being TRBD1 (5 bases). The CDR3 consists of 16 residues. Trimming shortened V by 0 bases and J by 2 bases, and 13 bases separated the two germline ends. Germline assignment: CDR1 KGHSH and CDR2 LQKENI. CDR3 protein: CASSPPLPGSNYGYTF. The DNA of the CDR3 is TGTGCCAGCTCACCACCGTTACCAGGGTCGAACTATGGCTACACCTTC.